This passage covers 16 T cell receptor beta chains from one sample sequenced in a study of early T cells in non-severe SARS-CoV-2 infection. TCRdb processed the 5' RACE reads anew with MiXCR; each CDR3 protein has one entry. The sample records 55,000 to 75,000 distinct CDR3 sequences, approximately 11% being singletons. Source material: whole blood. These receptors originate from an adult who was a healthcare worker with PCR-confirmed SARS-CoV-2 infection or an uninfected control (not recorded which).

The chain has TRBV19 and TRBJ2-4; the D gene is possibly TRBD2 (5 bases). Trimming shortened V by 3 bases and J by 5 bases, and 23 bases separated the two germline ends. CDR3 length: 18 amino acids. The germline CDR1 and CDR2 sequences are LNHDA and SQIVND (reference sequence). CDR3 DNA sequence: TGTGCCAGTAGTATGGCTTACGCTGGACTCACAAGGGAAAACATTCAGTACTTC. This translates into CASSMAYAGLTRENIQYF.

This clonotype has only one observation. The V gene is TRBV20-1, the J gene TRBJ1-5, with D uncertain. V was trimmed by 8 bases and J by 6 bases, leaving 11 bases between them. The CDR3 covers 11 residues. Germline V gene sequence: CDR1 DFQATT, CDR2 SNEGSKA (reference sequence). The CDR3 loop reads CSPTICQPQHF. CDR3 coding DNA: TGCAGTCCGACCATATGTCAGCCCCAGCATTTT.

This clonotype occurred a few times. The chain carries TRBV4-1 and TRBJ1-1; D not certain. Germline CDR1 MGHRA, CDR2 YSYEKL. The CDR3 extends over 13 amino acids. V gave up 2 bases and J gave up 5 bases, with 9 bases separating them. The DNA for the CDR3 is TGCGCCAGCAGCCAAATGGGGTTGACTGAAGCTTTCTTT. Translating it yields CASSQMGLTEAFF.

CDR3 sequence: CASRDRGGWTEAFF. CDR3 nucleotide sequence: TGTGCCAGCAGGGACAGGGGGGGATGGACTGAAGCTTTCTTT. This chain links TRBV6-5 with TRBJ1-1; TRBD1 aligns across 10 bases. CDR1 MNHEY and CDR2 SVGAGI come from the germline V gene. This CDR3 comprises 14 residues. V shed 6 bases and J 5 bases; nucleotides not matched to a gene: 6.

This clonotype was counted at least ten times. V gene TRBV10-3 combines with J gene TRBJ2-5, with a tentative D call TRBD1 (5 bases). The CDR3 consists of 14 residues. V lost 2 bases and J lost 5, with 12 bases in between. Per the germline V gene, CDR1 is ENHRY and CDR2 is SYGVKD. In nucleotides, the CDR3 is TGTGCCATCAGTGAGACCCAGGGTTCCGAGACCCAGTACTTC. This sequence encodes CAISETQGSETQYF.

There are many counts of this clonotype. V gene TRBV12-3 or TRBV12-4 combines with J gene TRBJ2-7; D remains unclear. Trimming took off 1 base at V and 4 bases at J, with 14 bases between the two ends. The length of the CDR3 is 15 residues. The CDR3 nucleotides read TGTGCCAGCAGTTTAGTCGGCCACCGCCTTTACGAGCAGTACTTC. Protein: CASSLVGHRLYEQYF.

This clonotype came up many times. The chain joins TRBV9 to TRBJ2-7; the D gene is possibly TRBD2 (7 bases). This CDR3 is built from 14 residues. Trimming took off 0 bases at V and 7 bases at J, with 14 bases between the two ends. Germline-derived CDR1 and CDR2 are SGDLS and YYNGEE. CDR3 sequence (DNA): TGTGCCAGCAGCGTAGGAGGGGGGGATCGGGAGCAGTACTTC. Encoded protein: CASSVGGGDREQYF.

The chain has TRBV2 and TRBJ2-5, with TRBD2 identical over 7 bases. This CDR3 spans 13 amino acids. V trimming: 7 bases; J trimming: 4 bases; junction bases outside the gene matches: 6. CDR1 is SNHLY, CDR2 FYNNEI, per germline. The CDR3 region is CASTGTIRETQYF. Written as DNA, the CDR3 is TGTGCCAGCACTGGGACTATCCGAGAGACCCAGTACTTC. Supplemented by reference TRBV2 and TRBJ2-5, the full variable domain reads EPEVTQTPSHQVTQMGQEVILRCVPISNHLYFYWYRQILGQKVEFLVSFYNNEISEKSEIFDDQFSVERPDGSNFTLKIRSTKLEDSAMYFCASTGTIRETQYFGPGTRLLVL.

The J gene is TRBJ2-1, the V gene TRBV12-3 or TRBV12-4; D perhaps matches TRBD2 (5 bases). CDR3 length equals 14 residues. V was pared by 7 bases and J by 6 bases, with 16 bases between. CDR3 region: CASIVSGVGNEQFF. The CDR3 coding sequence is TGTGCCAGCATTGTCTCCGGGGTCGGCAATGAGCAGTTCTTC.

This clonotype has just a few counts. An end of the junction differs from the germline gene, which may be a read error. The chain uses TRBV12-3 or TRBV12-4 and TRBJ2-7; 10 bases agree with TRBD2. The CDR3 contains 15 residues. Written as DNA, the CDR3 is TGTGCCAGCAGTATAGCGGGAGGCCTCGCCTACGAGCAGTACTTC. As protein: CASSIAGGLAYEQYF.

The V gene is TRBV5-1, the J gene TRBJ2-3; D might be TRBD1 or TRBD2, each matching 5 bases. Germline V lookup: CDR1 SGHRS, CDR2 YFSETQ. Trimming took 1 base from V and 0 from J, leaving 9 bases between them. CDR3 length: 15 residues. As DNA, the CDR3 is TGCGCCAGCAGCTTGAGGGACGGTAGCACAGATACGCAGTATTTT. Encoded protein: CASSLRDGSTDTQYF.

This rearrangement joins TRBV3-1 to TRBJ1-3; the D is unclear. This CDR3 contains 14 residues. The ends were cut back, 2 bases at V and 8 bases at J, with 13 bases in the middle. Germline V gene data show CDR1 as LGHDT and CDR2 as YNNKEL (reference sequence). CDR3: CASSQPARRDTIYF. DNA of the CDR3: TGTGCCAGCAGCCAACCCGCCAGGAGGGACACCATATATTTT.

J is TRBJ2-1 and V is TRBV5-6, with D hard to call. Trimming cost V 0 bases and J 8 bases, with 6 bases left between them. CDR1 and CDR2 (germline): SGHDT, YYEEEE. This CDR3 region has 12 residues. CDR3 residues: CASSLEPYEQFF. For the CDR3, the DNA is TGTGCCAGCAGCTTGGAGCCGTATGAGCAGTTCTTC.

This clonotype was detected many times. The J gene is TRBJ2-7, the V gene TRBV11-2; D gene unclear. This CDR3 contains 15 residues. The V end lost 3 bases, the J end lost 4 bases, and 16 bases lay between the germline ends. The germline gives CDR1 SGHAT, CDR2 FQNNGV. The CDR3 protein is CASSFSAYLFYEQYF. The DNA for the CDR3 is TGTGCCAGCAGCTTTTCAGCTTACCTCTTTTACGAGCAGTACTTC.

The V call is TRBV20-1, the J call TRBJ2-1; 9 positions match TRBD2. Per germline, CDR1 DFQATT and CDR2 SNEGSKA (reference sequence). This CDR3 is 14 amino acids long. V lost 4 bases, J lost 3 bases, and 4 bases stayed unmatched. This CDR3 is CSATSGKFYNEQFF. The CDR3 bases are TGCAGTGCTACTAGCGGGAAGTTCTACAATGAGCAGTTCTTC.

This clonotype was seen at least ten times. The chain combines TRBV28 with TRBJ1-2, with D possibly matching TRBD1 (5 bases). The ends were cut back, 5 bases at V and 2 bases at J, with 15 bases in the middle. The length of the CDR3 is 15 residues. CDR1 and CDR2 (germline): MDHEN, SYDVKM. CDR3: CASSPQSWGNYGYTF. The CDR3 nucleotides are TGTGCCAGCAGTCCCCAATCTTGGGGGAACTATGGCTACACCTTC.